These T cell receptor beta chains were read from a single sample in a study of CD8 T cells in ankylosing spondylitis. TCRdb called the 5' RACE reads again in MiXCR, with one record for every CDR3 protein. The sample consists of about 100,000 distinct CDR3 sequences, roughly 8% of them appearing once. Sequenced: blood, either unsorted or a sorted T cell fraction (not recorded which). The receptors shown here come from a male donor with ankylosing spondylitis or in good health (not recorded which). Both conserved end residues are part of each CDR3. The D gene is left open where the match is weak. Size values are once, few and many counts, or a class for expanded clones, and some rows have none.

j_call clone_size d_call v_call cdr3_aa cdr3_nt
TRBJ2-1 many NA TRBV27 CATSRVHNEQFF TGTGCCACCAGTAGGGTCCACAATGAGCAGTTCTTC
TRBJ2-7 many TRBD1 TRBV13 CASSLWGQEGISYEQYF TGTGCCAGCAGCTTATGGGGACAGGAGGGGATCTCCTACGAGCAGTACTTC
TRBJ2-7 many NA TRBV9 CASSVDPGAYEQYF TGTGCCAGCAGCGTAGACCCCGGGGCGTACGAGCAGTACTTC
TRBJ2-5 NA NA TRBV6-2/TRBV6-3 CASSSPYRLGIQETQYF TGTGCCAGCAGTTCCCCCTATCGACTGGGAATCCAAGAGACCCAGTACTTC
TRBJ2-2 many NA TRBV6-2/TRBV6-3 CASSLLDRVTGELFF TGTGCCAGCAGTCTGCTGGACAGAGTCACCGGGGAGCTGTTTTTT
TRBJ1-2 NA TRBD1 TRBV5-4 CASSIDRGLDGYTF TGTGCCAGCAGCATAGACAGGGGGTTGGATGGCTACACCTTC
TRBJ2-1 many TRBD2 TRBV6-2/TRBV6-3 CASSYFPLAGAYNEQFF TGTGCCAGCAGTTACTTCCCACTAGCGGGGGCGTACAATGAGCAGTTCTTC
TRBJ2-1 few NA TRBV12-3/TRBV12-4 CASARRETYNEQFF TGTGCCAGCGCCCGGAGGGAGACATACAATGAGCAGTTCTTC
TRBJ1-1 NA NA TRBV6-1 CASLAQGSRNTEAFF TGTGCCAGCCTGGCGCAGGGGTCGCGAAACACTGAAGCTTTCTTT
TRBJ2-7 many NA TRBV6-2/TRBV6-3 CASRRTRVYYEQYF TGTGCCAGCAGACGAACCAGGGTCTACTACGAGCAGTACTTC
TRBJ2-7 many TRBD1 TRBV28 CASSLELFGTGTTYEQYF TGTGCCAGCAGTTTAGAGCTTTTTGGGACAGGGACTACCTACGAGCAGTACTTC
TRBJ1-2 many NA TRBV21-1 CASSFQGEGRRSTNYGYTF TGTGCCAGCAGCTTTCAGGGGGAAGGCCGTCGGAGTACTAACTATGGCTACACCTTC
TRBJ2-7 many TRBD1 TRBV27 CASSFRSGTVFSYEQYF TGTGCCAGCAGTTTTCGGTCCGGGACAGTTTTTTCCTACGAGCAGTACTTC
TRBJ2-7 many NA TRBV11-3 CASSLERSYEQYF TGTGCCAGCAGCTTAGAGAGAAGCTACGAGCAGTACTTC
TRBJ2-7 many NA TRBV20-1 CSARQGNYEQYF TGCAGTGCTAGACAGGGGAACTACGAGCAGTACTTC
TRBJ1-5 many NA TRBV20-1 CSARVGVGQPQHF TGCAGTGCTAGAGTGGGGGTGGGTCAGCCCCAGCATTTT
TRBJ2-1 many NA TRBV29-1 CSVESGGNNEQFF TGCAGCGTTGAAAGTGGGGGAAACAATGAGCAGTTCTTC
TRBJ2-2 many NA TRBV20-1 CSARTGGNTGELFF TGCAGTGCTAGAACCGGGGGTAACACCGGGGAGCTGTTTTTT
TRBJ2-7 many NA TRBV11-2 CASSSPQLLDLEQYF TGTGCCAGCAGCTCCCCCCAGCTTCTAGATCTCGAGCAGTACTTC
TRBJ2-7 many NA TRBV10-3 CAISESTSYEQYF TGTGCCATCAGTGAGTCAACCTCCTACGAGCAGTACTTC
TRBJ2-3 many NA TRBV29-1 CSVEGRGGTSTDTQYF TGCAGCGTTGAAGGAAGGGGGGGGACTAGCACAGATACGCAGTATTTT
TRBJ2-7 NA NA TRBV20-1 CSARDRGCASSYEQYF TGCAGTGCTAGAGACAGGGGCTGCGCGAGCTCCTACGAGCAGTACTTC
TRBJ2-7 few NA TRBV27 CASSLGGGIYEQYF TGTGCCAGCAGTTTGGGAGGGGGCATCTACGAGCAGTACTTC
TRBJ2-3 many TRBD2 TRBV20-1 CSARVPGGRDTQYF TGCAGTGCTAGAGTCCCGGGAGGCCGGGATACGCAGTATTTT
TRBJ2-4 many TRBD2 TRBV29-1 CSVLVGRGGATKNIQYF TGCAGCGTTCTCGTTGGCCGGGGAGGGGCAACCAAAAACATTCAGTACTTC
TRBJ1-1 many NA TRBV30 CAWTRALNTEAFF TGTGCCTGGACCCGGGCCTTGAACACTGAAGCTTTCTTT
TRBJ2-2 many TRBD1 TRBV7-9 CASSIRTGARTGELFF TGTGCCAGCAGCATACGGACAGGGGCGCGGACCGGGGAGCTGTTTTTT
TRBJ2-5 NA NA TRBV6-2/TRBV6-3 CASTARGPQETQYF TGTGCCAGCACCGCCCGCGGGCCCCAAGAGACCCAGTACTTC
TRBJ2-1 few NA TRBV4-3 CASSPGGRGNEQFF TGCGCCAGCAGCCCCGGGGGGCGGGGGAATGAGCAGTTCTTC
TRBJ2-1 many TRBD2 TRBV20-1 CSASSGTDSYNEQFF TGCAGTGCTAGTAGCGGGACGGACTCCTACAATGAGCAGTTCTTC
TRBJ1-6 many TRBD1 TRBV7-2 CASSLEGQSNSPLHF TGTGCCAGCAGCTTAGAGGGACAGAGTAATTCACCCCTCCACTTT
TRBJ2-1 NA NA TRBV19 CASMRGTAGRIGEQFF TGTGCCAGTATGAGGGGCACCGCGGGACGAATCGGGGAGCAGTTCTTC
TRBJ1-1 many NA TRBV4-2 CASSQATTPQITEAFF TGTGCCAGCAGCCAAGCGACGACGCCACAGATCACTGAAGCTTTCTTT
TRBJ1-1 few NA TRBV11-2 CASSSLQGKNTEAFF TGTGCCAGCAGCTCTTTACAGGGAAAGAACACTGAAGCTTTCTTT
TRBJ2-7 few NA TRBV4-3 CASSQVMGRAGDSVEQYF TGCGCCAGCAGCCAGGTTATGGGTAGGGCAGGGGACTCCGTCGAGCAGTACTTC
TRBJ2-1 many NA TRBV20-1 CSARDPRGSDHNEQFF TGCAGTGCTAGAGATCCTAGGGGGAGTGATCACAATGAGCAGTTCTTC
TRBJ2-7 many NA TRBV12-3/TRBV12-4 CASSFRSSYEQYF TGTGCCAGCAGTTTCAGGAGCTCCTACGAGCAGTACTTC
TRBJ1-5 many NA TRBV20-1 CSASGSGRNQPQHF TGCAGTGCGTCAGGGTCGGGCCGCAATCAGCCCCAGCATTTT
TRBJ2-6 many NA TRBV12-3/TRBV12-4 CASSGTPMQEANVLTF TGTGCCAGCAGCGGGACGCCTATGCAGGAGGCCAACGTCCTGACTTTC
TRBJ2-7 NA NA TRBV4-2 CASSPRGQENYEQYF TGTGCCAGCAGCCCAAGGGGCCAGGAGAACTACGAGCAGTACTTC
TRBJ2-5 many NA TRBV5-1 CASSLVLSVGQETQYF TGCGCCAGCAGCTTGGTTTTGAGTGTGGGGCAAGAGACCCAGTACTTC
TRBJ2-7 many TRBD2 TRBV7-6 CASSLGTRSEQYF TGTGCCAGCAGCTTAGGGACTAGAAGCGAGCAGTACTTC
TRBJ2-1 many TRBD2 TRBV20-1 CSARGDSGSNEQFF TGCAGTGCTAGAGGTGATAGCGGGAGCAATGAGCAGTTCTTC
TRBJ2-2 NA TRBD1 TRBV20-1 CSARWGDRGNTGELFF TGCAGTGCTAGATGGGGGGACAGGGGGAACACCGGGGAGCTGTTTTTT
TRBJ2-2 many NA TRBV5-1 CASSLALNTGELFF TGCGCCAGCAGCTTGGCCCTAAACACCGGGGAGCTGTTTTTT
TRBJ1-1 many NA TRBV9 CASSVAEGGNTEAFF TGTGCCAGCAGCGTAGCCGAGGGAGGGAACACTGAAGCTTTCTTT
TRBJ2-7 many NA TRBV29-1 CSVEVRGTVSYEQYF TGCAGCGTTGAAGTTCGCGGGACAGTCTCCTACGAGCAGTACTTC
TRBJ1-2 few NA TRBV7-2 CASSFIGGGGYTF TGTGCCAGCAGCTTTATCGGGGGAGGTGGCTACACCTTC